These T cell receptor beta chains were read from a single sample in a study of OX40 agonist ivuxolimab in advanced cancers. Sequencing used immunoSEQ multiplex PCR; TCRdb keeps in-frame clones, though not all of them. The repertoire holds roughly 50,000 clones, with 80% to 90% as singletons. This specimen was CD4+ or CD8+ T cells sorted from blood, taken in a trial of the OX40 agonist ivuxolimab. The receptor set was obtained from an adult with an advanced solid tumor such as melanoma, head and neck, liver or kidney cancer. Each CDR3 is given with its conserved first and last residue. D genes are given only for firm matches. Rows may omit the clone size; those that give it use once, few, many or a size class.

D,V,J,size,CDR3
TRBD2,TRBV18,TRBJ2-1,NA,CASSPELAGGFYNEQFF
TRBD2,TRBV11-2,TRBJ2-7,NA,CASSLSSGAPYEQYF
NA,TRBV9,TRBJ1-6,once,CASSVEDGDNSPLHF
NA,TRBV4-1,TRBJ2-1,NA,CASSHPSDYNEQFF
NA,TRBV27,TRBJ2-7,NA,CASSLSGGEQYF
TRBD1,TRBV7-2,TRBJ2-7,NA,CASSLVGQGAREQYF
NA,TRBV19,TRBJ2-3,once,CASSLGRGLTDTQYF
TRBD2,TRBV9,TRBJ2-1,NA,CASSVATGTSGYNEQFF
NA,TRBV4-1,TRBJ2-3,NA,CASSQDTPGLLFGDTQYF
TRBD1,TRBV13,TRBJ2-3,NA,CASSQDRGSTDTQYF
TRBD2,TRBV29-1,TRBJ2-1,once,CSERDGYNEQFF
NA,TRBV4-3,TRBJ1-2,NA,CASSTSSDRRYGYTF
NA,TRBV18,TRBJ2-5,NA,CASSLPPWTVKGETQYF
NA,TRBV7-6,TRBJ2-1,NA,CASSSPWRDSGGGNEQFF
TRBD1,TRBV10-3,TRBJ2-7,NA,CAISESWDRASYEQYF
NA,TRBV29-1,TRBJ2-3,once,CSAQQGISTDTQYF
NA,TRBV7-6,TRBJ2-7,NA,CASSLEVGYEQYF
NA,TRBV2,TRBJ1-5,NA,CASSEAGNNQPQHF
NA,TRBV7-9,TRBJ2-2,NA,CASSLERSRVAGELFF
NA,TRBV29-1,TRBJ2-7,NA,CSVCVDNEQYF
TRBD1,TRBV6-5,TRBJ1-2,NA,CASSPSLTGDYGYTF
NA,TRBV4-1,TRBJ2-7,NA,CASSQGTNTYEQYF